These 22 T cell receptor beta chains were sequenced from one sample in a study of T-cell memory formation after mild COVID-19. TCRdb recomputed calls from the 5' RACE reads with MiXCR, one row per CDR3 protein. The data show about 440,000 distinct CDR3 sequences, over 15% seen once. Sequencing was performed on PBMCs or a T cell subset sorted from them (not recorded which). Receptor source: an adult woman who had mild COVID-19 (a few samples of this study predate the infection). Cell type and time point are not known.

V usage is TRBV12-3 or TRBV12-4 and J usage is TRBJ1-5, with 7 bases lining up with TRBD1. Germline trimming cut 6 bases from V and 6 bases from J; bases unmatched to any gene: 5. The CDR3 runs 13 residues. CDR3 sequence (DNA): TGTGCCAGCAGCGGGGGACAGTTTCAGCCCCAGCATTTT. Amino acids: CASSGGQFQPQHF.

In its sample, this clonotype was seen a few times. The chain combines TRBV6-1 with TRBJ2-1; D remains unclear. The V gene's germline CDR1 is MNHNS and CDR2 SASEGT. Trimming left V 3 bases short and J 6 bases short, with 3 bases between. CDR3 length: 11 amino acids. The CDR3 bases are TGTGCCAGCAGTGATCTCAATGAGCAGTTCTTC. Amino acid sequence: CASSDLNEQFF.

The CDR3: CASGQIGLSYEQYF. CDR3 nucleotide sequence: TGTGCCAGTGGGCAGATCGGGTTATCCTACGAGCAGTACTTC. The chain combines TRBV27 with TRBJ2-7; no firm D call. Germline V gene sequence: CDR1 MNHEY, CDR2 SMNVEV (reference sequence). The CDR3 is 14 residues long. V lost 9 bases to trimming and J lost 1 base, with 16 bases between them.

The chain uses TRBV5-5 and TRBJ2-7; no clear D gene. There are 13 residues in the CDR3. Germline-derived CDR1 and CDR2 are SGHKS and YYEKEE (reference sequence). The V end was cut by 0 bases, the J end by 6 bases, with 10 bases between. This CDR3 reads CASSLGLYGEQYF. The CDR3 DNA reads as TGTGCCAGCAGCTTGGGACTTTATGGCGAGCAGTACTTC.

The chain carries TRBV19 and TRBJ1-5; D possibly corresponds to TRBD1 (6 bases). V dropped 6 bases and J dropped 0 bases, with 9 bases sitting between them. This CDR3 region has 14 residues. CDR1 is LNHDA and CDR2 is SQIVND in the germline V gene (reference sequence). The CDR3 protein is CASSQGNSNQPQHF. The DNA for the CDR3 is TGTGCCAGTAGCCAGGGGAATAGCAATCAGCCCCAGCATTTT.

This clonotype was detected only a few times. This CDR3 reads CASRAGGIYNEQFF. In DNA form, the CDR3 reads TGTGCCAGCCGAGCGGGGGGGATCTACAATGAGCAGTTCTTC. The genes are TRBV2 and TRBJ2-1; the match to TRBD2 covers 10 bases. CDR1 SNHLY and CDR2 FYNNEI come from the germline V gene. This CDR3 is 14 amino acids long. V trimming: 8 bases; J trimming: 3 bases; junction bases outside the gene matches: 4.

The chain uses TRBV7-2 and TRBJ1-6; 9 positions match TRBD1. V dropped 6 bases and J dropped 9; count of bases not matched to a gene: 6. CDR1 and CDR2 (germline): SGHTA, FQGNSA. This CDR3 has 14 amino acids. The CDR3, as DNA: TGTGCCAGCAGGACGACAGGGGGAAGTTCACCCCTCCACTTT. It specifies CASRTTGGSSPLHF.

The chain has TRBV5-1 and TRBJ2-7; TRBD2 agrees at 8 bases. The CDR3 runs to 14 residues. CDR1 and CDR2 (germline): SGHRS, YFSETQ. V trimming: 3 bases; J trimming: 4 bases; junction bases outside the gene matches: 6. The CDR3 loop reads CASSYSGTGYEQYF. CDR3 nucleotide sequence: TGCGCCAGCAGCTATAGCGGGACGGGGTACGAGCAGTACTTC.

The chain recombines TRBV7-2 with TRBJ1-1; unclear D gene. Germline assignment: CDR1 SGHTA and CDR2 FQGNSA. The ends were cut back, 1 base at V and 0 bases at J, with 12 bases in the middle. CDR3 length equals 16 residues. CDR3 DNA sequence: TGTGCCAGCAGCTTAGATGGCCAGACCATGAACACTGAAGCTTTCTTT. Translation gives CASSLDGQTMNTEAFF.

This clonotype came up a few times. This sequence joins TRBV2 and TRBJ1-6; the D is unclear. The CDR3 is 13 residues long. From germline, CDR1 is SNHLY and CDR2 FYNNEI. Between the trimmed V and J ends, which lost 8 bases and 8 bases, there was a span of 13 bases. The CDR3 DNA follows: TGTGCCAGCTCGCCGGGGATCGATTCACCCCTCCACTTT. Translated: CASSPGIDSPLHF.

This clonotype was detected a few times. The chain carries TRBV29-1 and TRBJ2-4, with D perhaps matching TRBD2 (5 bases). Germline CDR1 is SQVTM and CDR2 is ANQGSEA. The CDR3 spans 11 residues. Trimming took 1 base from V and 9 from J, leaving 7 bases between them. This chain's CDR3 is CSVEVGSIQYF. CDR3 in DNA: TGCAGCGTTGAAGTAGGGAGCATTCAGTACTTC.

This clonotype came up a few times. J is TRBJ2-7 and V is TRBV20-1, with 10 bases matching TRBD2. CDR3 length: 20 amino acids. CDR1 is DFQATT, CDR2 SNEGSKA, per germline (reference sequence). The J segment lost 1 base and the V segment lost 2 bases, leaving 20 bases of the junction unmatched. CDR3: CSARRSTASGSEFWSYEQYF. The CDR3 region has the DNA TGCAGTGCTAGAAGAAGCACTGCTAGCGGGAGTGAATTTTGGTCCTACGAGCAGTACTTC.

V is TRBV5-5 and J is TRBJ2-1; the match to TRBD2 covers 9 bases. Unmatched junction bases numbered 17, after V lost 1 base and J lost 6 bases. Germline values: CDR1 SGHKS, CDR2 YYEKEE (reference sequence). The CDR3 extends over 19 amino acids. CDR3 residues: CASSLSGLAGRRRFNEQFF. The CDR3 DNA follows: TGTGCCAGCAGCTTGTCTGGCCTAGCGGGACGACGGCGTTTCAATGAGCAGTTCTTC. The full variable domain, its missing parts supplied by reference TRBV5-5 and TRBJ2-1, is DAGVTQSPTHLIKTRGQQVTLRCSPISGHKSVSWYQQVLGQGPQFIFQYYEKEERGRGNFPDRFSARQFPNYSSELNVNALLLGDSALYLCASSLSGLAGRRRFNEQFFGPGTRLTVL.

The chain is built from TRBV14 and TRBJ2-7; TRBD1 agrees at 7 bases. The J segment lost 3 bases and the V segment lost 1 base, leaving 9 bases of the junction unmatched. This CDR3 is built from 16 residues. Per the germline V gene, CDR1 is SGHDN and CDR2 is FVKESK. The CDR3 DNA is TGTGCCAGCAGCCAAGGGGGACAGAGTCCCTTCTACGAGCAGTACTTC. Translation gives CASSQGGQSPFYEQYF.

The rearrangement joins TRBV6-5 to TRBJ1-1, with 8 bases lining up with TRBD1. Germline V gene sequence: CDR1 MNHEY, CDR2 SVGAGI. The CDR3 is 15 residues long. Losses at the gene ends were 2 bases for V and 3 bases for J; bases not matched to a gene: 5. The chain's CDR3 is CASSYAPTGDTEAFF. In DNA form, the CDR3 reads TGTGCCAGCAGTTACGCCCCGACAGGGGACACTGAAGCTTTCTTT.

The chain links TRBV9 to TRBJ2-2; 10 positions agree with TRBD2. The CDR3 length is 16 residues. The V gene end was trimmed by 2 bases and the J gene end by 3 bases; junction bases not matched to a gene: 4. CDR1 SGDLS and CDR2 YYNGEE come from the germline V gene. CDR3 nucleotide sequence: TGTGCCAGCAGCGTCTGGACTAGCGGACACACCGGGGAGCTGTTTTTT. This encodes CASSVWTSGHTGELFF.

Only a few counts were recorded for this clonotype. The chain links TRBV4-2 to TRBJ1-5; D gene ambiguous. Trimming removed 0 bases at V and 5 bases at J, with 8 bases between. The germline CDR1 and CDR2 sequences are LGHNA and YNFKEQ. CDR3 size: 14 residues. CDR3 coding DNA: TGTGCCAGCAGCCAAGAAGGCAACCATCAGCCCCAGCATTTT. Protein product: CASSQEGNHQPQHF.

This clonotype appeared a few times. The J gene is TRBJ2-5, the V gene TRBV12-3 or TRBV12-4; the D is unclear. Trimming removed 3 bases from V and 2 bases from J, with 7 bases in between. CDR3 length equals 13 residues. The chain's CDR3 is CASSFAEQETQYF. The DNA for the CDR3 is TGTGCCAGCAGTTTCGCCGAACAAGAGACCCAGTACTTC.

The rearrangement uses TRBV29-1 and TRBJ2-1; D gene ambiguous. Trimming shortened V by 2 bases and J by 7 bases, and 21 bases separated the two germline ends. The germline CDR1 and CDR2 sequences are SQVTM and ANQGSEA. The CDR3 is 16 residues long. The CDR3 here is CSVELIARLTKNEQFF. DNA of the CDR3: TGCAGCGTTGAATTGATAGCCCGCCTCACCAAAAATGAGCAGTTCTTC.

In this sample, this clonotype turned up a few times. This chain links TRBV30 with TRBJ1-5; 9 bases agree with TRBD1. With 3 bases clipped from V and 7 bases from J, the junction kept 7 bases outside the gene matches. The CDR3 consists of 14 residues. CDR1 GTSNPN and CDR2 SVGIG come from the germline V gene (reference sequence). This CDR3 is CAWSSTGGGQPQHF. The CDR3, as DNA: TGTGCCTGGAGCTCGACAGGGGGAGGACAGCCCCAGCATTTT.

The chain carries TRBV7-2 and TRBJ1-2; possibly TRBD1 for D (6 bases). Per germline, CDR1 SGHTA and CDR2 FQGNSA. V was pared by 0 bases and J by 5 bases, with 10 bases between. CDR3 length: 14 residues. CDR3 DNA: TGTGCCAGCAGCTTAGCGGGGGGGCGTTATGGCTACACCTTC. Its protein product is CASSLAGGRYGYTF.

The gene calls are TRBV20-1 and TRBJ1-3, with D perhaps matching TRBD1 (5 bases). This CDR3 is 14 amino acids long. V dropped 5 bases and J dropped 3 bases, with 14 bases sitting between them. Germline CDR1 and CDR2: DFQATT and SNEGSKA (reference sequence). CDR3 nucleotides: TGCAGTGCTGCCAGCGACAGAAATGGAAACACCATATATTTT. This translates into CSAASDRNGNTIYF.